The 15 T cell receptor beta chains listed next were all sequenced from one sample in a study of blood T cell repertoires in COVID-19. Sequencing was performed with immunoSEQ multiplex PCR; in TCRdb, only in-frame clones are kept and a portion is missing. The profile covers 150,000 or so clones, with 86% appearing a single time and 8.2% taken by the ten largest. The sequenced sample consisted of peripheral blood. The origin of the receptors is a woman aged 60-70 years with acute or convalescent COVID-19.

This chain links TRBV2 with TRBJ2-7; D is ambiguous. V gave up 7 bases and J gave up 5 bases, with 12 bases separating them. The germline gives CDR1 SNHLY, CDR2 FYNNEI. This CDR3 spans 12 amino acids. CDR3 protein: CASMVMGHEQYF. DNA of the CDR3: TGTGCCAGCATGGTGATGGGCCACGAGCAGTACTTC.

The genes are TRBV6-4 and TRBJ1-4; 8 bases agree with TRBD1. After removal of 8 bases from V and 2 bases from J, the junction contained 10 bases not matched to a gene. This CDR3 comprises 16 residues. Looked up from germline, CDR1 is MRHNA and CDR2 is SNTAGT. CDR3 amino acids: CASLTGGGLTNEKLFF. The CDR3 DNA reads as TGTGCCAGCCTAACAGGGGGAGGTCTTACTAATGAAAAACTGTTTTTT.

The chain links TRBV7-6 to TRBJ2-5; 8 bases map to TRBD1. V shed 1 base and J 5 bases; nucleotides not matched to a gene: 9. Germline V gene lookup returns CDR1 SGHVS and CDR2 FNYEAQ. The CDR3 spans 16 residues. CDR3 residues: CASSLGAGGFPETQYF. As DNA, the CDR3 is TGTGCCAGCAGCTTAGGAGCAGGGGGCTTCCCGGAGACCCAGTACTTC.

V gene TRBV10-3 combines with J gene TRBJ1-2; D ambiguous. CDR1 and CDR2 (germline): ENHRY, SYGVKD. This CDR3 spans 13 amino acids. V gave up 4 bases and J gave up 2 bases, with 8 bases separating them. CDR3 in DNA: TGTGCCATCAGTGGAAGGAGGAACTATGGCTACACCTTC. The encoded protein is CAISGRRNYGYTF.

The chain has TRBV6-2 or TRBV6-3 and TRBJ2-3, with unresolved D. This CDR3 is 17 amino acids long. V lost 0 bases, J lost 0 bases, and 13 bases lay in between. Germline V gene data show CDR1 as MNHEY and CDR2 as SVGEGT. The CDR3, as DNA: TGTGCCAGCAGTTACTCGTTGAGGTCCTCTAGCACAGATACGCAGTATTTT. Translation gives CASSYSLRSSSTDTQYF.

The CDR3 region is CASSASGASSYEQYF. As DNA, the CDR3 is TGTGCCAGCAGCGCGTCAGGGGCTTCCTCCTACGAGCAGTACTTC. V and J are TRBV7-2 and TRBJ2-7; D possibly corresponds to TRBD1 (6 bases). V gave up 5 bases and J gave up 0 bases, with 14 bases separating them. This CDR3 is built from 15 residues. Germline V gene sequence: CDR1 SGHTA, CDR2 FQGNSA.

The rearrangement joins TRBV5-1 to TRBJ1-2, with D tentatively TRBD1 (6 bases). Trimming stripped 0 bases from V and 8 bases from J, with 11 bases between. In germline, CDR1 is SGHRS, CDR2 YFSETQ. The length of the CDR3 is 13 residues. The CDR3 sequence: CASSLAGAEGYTF. The CDR3 DNA sequence: TGCGCCAGCAGCTTGGCAGGGGCTGAGGGCTACACCTTC.

This clone was detected once. The chain is built from TRBV14 and TRBJ2-1, with 10 bases lining up with TRBD2. The trim removed 0 bases at V and 2 bases at J, leaving 10 bases unmatched. The CDR3 covers 19 residues. Germline CDR1 SGHDN, CDR2 FVKESK. In DNA, the CDR3 is TGTGCCAGCAGCCAAGATGGTGGACTAGCGGTACCAACCTACAATGAGCAGTTCTTC. Translating it yields CASSQDGGLAVPTYNEQFF.

The rearrangement joins TRBV5-1 to TRBJ1-2; 8 bases fit TRBD1. Trimming at V came to 0 bases and at J to 7 bases, leaving 2 bases not matched to a gene. Germline V gives CDR1 SGHRS, CDR2 YFSETQ. CDR3 length: 13 residues. This chain's CDR3 is CASSLGGTGGYTF. The CDR3 DNA follows: TGCGCCAGCAGCTTGGGTGGGACAGGTGGCTACACCTTC.

This rearrangement joins TRBV6-2 or TRBV6-3 to TRBJ2-5, with 9 bases matching TRBD2. CDR1 is MNHEY, CDR2 SVGEGT, per germline. This CDR3 is 15 amino acids long. V dropped 2 bases and J dropped 4; count of bases not matched to a gene: 5. This chain's CDR3 is CASSYPTSGRETQYF. The CDR3 DNA follows: TGTGCCAGCAGTTACCCGACTAGCGGTCGAGAGACCCAGTACTTC.

V gene TRBV28 combines with J gene TRBJ2-7; tentatively, D is TRBD1 (6 bases). Germline-derived CDR1 and CDR2 are MDHEN and SYDVKM. Trimming pared 5 bases from V and 2 bases from J, leaving 16 bases between. This CDR3 is built from 15 residues. The CDR3 DNA is TGTGCCAGCAGTATCCCAGGGGTTTTGACCTACGAGCAGTACTTC. Its translation is CASSIPGVLTYEQYF.

V usage is TRBV27 and J usage is TRBJ2-3, with 7 bases fitting TRBD1. The CDR3 length is 15 residues. Germline V lookup: CDR1 MNHEY, CDR2 SMNVEV (reference sequence). V lost 5 bases and J lost 1; bases outside the gene matches: 6. CDR3 region: CASSDRVFGTDTQYF. Here the CDR3 DNA reads TGTGCCAGCAGTGACAGGGTTTTTGGCACAGATACGCAGTATTTT.

The J gene is TRBJ2-5, the V gene TRBV3-1 (or the pseudogene TRBV3-2); 15 nucleotides match TRBD2. Looked up from germline, CDR1 is LGHDT and CDR2 is YNNKEL (reference sequence). V lost 1 base to trimming and J lost 4 bases; unmatched junction nucleotides: 4. The CDR3 runs 17 residues. The CDR3 spells CASSQGTSGGGRETQYF. Here the CDR3 DNA reads TGTGCCAGCAGCCAAGGGACTAGCGGGGGGGGACGAGAGACCCAGTACTTC.

Only one count was recorded for this clone. The rearrangement uses TRBV5-1 and TRBJ1-1; D may be TRBD1 (6 bases). Trimming removed 4 bases from V and 3 bases from J, with 13 bases in between. Germline-derived CDR1 and CDR2 are SGHRS and YFSETQ. The CDR3 totals 14 residues. CDR3 sequence: CASSPGVRDTEAFF. The CDR3 nucleotides are TGCGCCAGCAGCCCAGGGGTTAGGGACACTGAAGCTTTCTTT.

CDR3 bases: TGCGCCAGCGGGAGCGGGGGGGGATTCTACGAGCAGTACTTC. Translated: CASGSGGGFYEQYF. The chain is built from TRBV5-1 and TRBJ2-7; 10 nucleotides align to TRBD2. Germline trimming cut 7 bases from V and 3 bases from J; bases unmatched to any gene: 7. This CDR3 comprises 14 residues. The V gene's germline CDR1 is SGHRS and CDR2 YFSETQ.